One sample yielded the 13 T cell receptor beta chains listed below, sequenced in a study of blood T cells in healthy people across ages. With a J-beta primer mix and a sample-barcoded 5' primer, a second PCR ran 7 to 11 cycles. TCRdb re-called the 5' RACE reads with MiXCR, one entry per CDR3 protein. This sample has roughly 680,000 distinct CDR3 sequences, with roughly half found just once. The sample comprised blood. These receptors were taken from a woman older than 75 in good health.

The V gene is TRBV3-1, the J gene TRBJ2-1; 9 bases match TRBD2. The length of the CDR3 is 15 residues. The V gene's germline CDR1 is LGHDT and CDR2 YNNKEL (reference sequence). The junction had 9 bases not matched to a gene; V was cut back by 7 bases and J by 5 bases. The CDR3 nucleotides read TGTGCCAGCACCTATCCTAGCGGGGCCGACAATGAGCAGTTCTTC. Protein product: CASTYPSGADNEQFF.

The chain uses TRBV20-1 and TRBJ2-3; 8 nucleotides line up with TRBD1. The V segment lost 5 bases and the J segment 3 bases; nucleotides outside the gene matches: 7. CDR1 and CDR2 from the germline V gene are DFQATT and SNEGSKA (reference sequence). This CDR3 comprises 14 residues. The CDR3 protein is CSAPRTGRTDTQYF. DNA for the CDR3: TGCAGTGCTCCCCGGACAGGGAGAACAGATACGCAGTATTTT.

The chain carries TRBV4-1 and TRBJ1-2; TRBD1 matches at 10 bases. The CDR3 is made up of 16 amino acids. Trimming cost V 4 bases and J 0 bases; bases outside gene matches: 5. The germline V gene encodes CDR1 MGHRA and CDR2 YSYEKL. CDR3 DNA: TGCGCCAGCAGCCCCAGGACAGGGGGAGCTAACTATGGCTACACCTTC. It codes for CASSPRTGGANYGYTF.

This chain connects TRBV5-5 to TRBJ2-4; D tentatively reads TRBD1 or TRBD2 (6 bases each). The J call is doubtful: the DNA matches TRBJ2-5 better. Germline V CDR1 and CDR2: SGHKS, YYEKEE (reference sequence). The CDR3 is 15 residues long. The DNA of the CDR3 is TGTGCCAGCAGCGTAGGGGGGATAGGAGGAGAGACCCAGTACTTC. This sequence encodes CASSVGGIGGETQYF.

The chain employs TRBV3-1 and TRBJ2-5, with D perhaps being TRBD1 or TRBD2 (5 bases each). CDR3 length: 15 residues. Germline V CDR1 and CDR2: LGHDT, YNNKEL (reference sequence). V was clipped by 0 bases and J by 5 bases, with 13 bases between them. DNA of the CDR3: TGTGCCAGCAGCCAAGAGAGGTTGTGGGGGGAGACCCAGTACTTC. It codes for CASSQERLWGETQYF.

Only a few counts were recorded for this clonotype. The chain couples TRBV19 to TRBJ2-7; 9 nucleotides agree with TRBD2. CDR1 and CDR2 from the germline V gene are LNHDA and SQIVND (reference sequence). With 3 bases clipped from V and 7 bases from J, the junction kept 13 bases outside the gene matches. CDR3 length: 16 residues. As DNA, the CDR3 is TGTGCCAGTAGTATTGCTAGCGGGAACAACTACAATGAGCAGTACTTC. Its protein product is CASSIASGNNYNEQYF.

This chain joins TRBV7-9 and TRBJ2-7; possible D gene TRBD2, 5 bases. Trimming took 6 bases from V and 0 from J, leaving 18 bases between them. The CDR3 is 16 residues long. Looked up from germline, CDR1 is SEHNR and CDR2 is FQNEAQ (reference sequence). The CDR3 region has the DNA TGTGCCAGCAGTTTGAGGGAACAACCCAACTCCTACGAGCAGTACTTC. Protein sequence: CASSLREQPNSYEQYF. Together with reference TRBV7-9 and TRBJ2-7, the CDR3 gives the full variable domain: DTGVSQNPRHKITKRGQNVTFRCDPISEHNRLYWYRQTLGQGPEFLTYFQNEAQLEKSRLLSDRFSAERPKGSFSTLEIQRTEQGDSAMYLCASSLREQPNSYEQYFGPGTRLTVT.

This sequence joins TRBV14 and TRBJ2-1; unclear D gene. V lost 3 bases to trimming and J lost 4 bases, with 13 bases between them. Per germline, CDR1 SGHDN and CDR2 FVKESK. There are 15 residues in the CDR3. This CDR3 reads CASSHRQVTYNEQFF. As DNA, the CDR3 is TGTGCCAGCAGCCACCGGCAGGTTACATACAATGAGCAGTTCTTC.

J is TRBJ2-7 and V is TRBV6-5, with 8 positions matching TRBD1. This CDR3 region has 15 residues. Germline V CDR1 and CDR2: MNHEY, SVGAGI. Unmatched junction bases numbered 7, after V lost 2 bases and J lost 4 bases. CDR3 sequence: CASSYRDRGGYEQYF. The CDR3 DNA is TGTGCCAGCAGTTACCGAGACAGGGGTGGATACGAGCAGTACTTC.

This chain connects TRBV21-1 to TRBJ1-2. TRBV21-1 is a pseudogene locus. This CDR3 region has 16 residues. Here the CDR3 DNA reads TGTGTCAGCAGCAAAGGAAGGACGGCTATTTGGTATGGCTACACCTTC. Translated: CVSSKGRTAIWYGYTF.

On this clonotype itself: A much larger clone is a single base away; this may be a read error. This rearrangement joins TRBV7-9 to TRBJ2-1, with D perhaps TRBD2 (5 bases). This CDR3 spans 14 amino acids. Germline V gene data show CDR1 as SEHNR and CDR2 as FQNEAQ (reference sequence). V was pared by 7 bases and J by 4 bases, with 14 bases between. The CDR3 sequence: CASTQRENYNEQFF. CDR3 bases: TGTGCCAGCACCCAGAGGGAAAATTACAATGAGCAGTTCTTC.

The genes are TRBV7-2 and TRBJ1-2; D might be TRBD1 (6 bases). V was clipped by 4 bases and J by 5 bases, with 17 bases between them. Germline V gene lookup returns CDR1 SGHTA and CDR2 FQGNSA. The CDR3 is 15 amino acids. The CDR3, as DNA: TGTGCCAGCAGCTCGAACCTGGACAGTCCTTATGGCTACACCTTC. This sequence encodes CASSSNLDSPYGYTF.

V gene TRBV12-3 or TRBV12-4 combines with J gene TRBJ1-2; D uncertain. Trimming cost V 2 bases and J 0 bases, with 10 bases left between them. This CDR3 is built from 15 residues. This chain's CDR3 is CASSLKADTNYGYTF. In nucleotides, the CDR3 is TGTGCCAGCAGTTTAAAGGCGGATACTAACTATGGCTACACCTTC.